The 19 T cell receptor beta chains reported below all come from one sample, sequenced in a study of ipilimumab plus nivolumab after autologous stem cell transplantation. Profiling relied on immunoSEQ multiplex PCR, and the TCRdb table lists in-frame clones only, not all of them. The table has about 23,000 clones, roughly 74% seen once; the top ten hold roughly a quarter. This sample comprised PBMCs, obtained in a trial of ipilimumab plus nivolumab as post-transplant consolidation. The receptors shown here come from a male donor with diffuse large B-cell lymphoma.

The CDR3 here is CASSEESTVMSPLHF. CDR3 coding DNA: TGTGCCAGCAGTGAAGAGTCGACAGTGATGTCACCCCTCCACTTT. V gene TRBV2 combines with J gene TRBJ1-6; maybe TRBD1 (5 bases). CDR3 length: 15 amino acids. Trimming removed 1 base at V and 10 bases at J, with 14 bases between. Germline assignment: CDR1 SNHLY and CDR2 FYNNEI.

The V and J genes are TRBV6-5 and TRBJ2-1; 7 bases line up with TRBD2. V lost 6 bases, J lost 7 bases, and 6 bases stayed unmatched. The CDR3 runs to 13 residues. Germline assignment: CDR1 MNHEY and CDR2 SVGAGI. CDR3 protein: CASRQTSSNEQFF. The CDR3 DNA reads as TGTGCCAGCAGGCAGACTAGCTCTAATGAGCAGTTCTTC.

V gene TRBV30 combines with J gene TRBJ1-5; 8 nucleotides match TRBD1. There are 14 residues in the CDR3. V trimming: 2 bases; J trimming: 2 bases; junction bases outside the gene matches: 2. In germline, CDR1 is GTSNPN, CDR2 SVGIG (reference sequence). Written as DNA, the CDR3 is TGTGCCTGGAGTCAACAGGGGGGCAATCAGCCCCAGCATTTT. This encodes CAWSQQGGNQPQHF.

CDR3 nucleotides: TGTGCCAGCAGCTTAGAAAAACTTTCCGGCCTGTTTTTT. Protein product: CASSLEKLSGLFF. The chain combines TRBV7-6 with TRBJ2-2; D gene ambiguous. Per germline, CDR1 SGHVS and CDR2 FNYEAQ. The CDR3 has 13 residues. Trimming removed 1 base from V and 14 bases from J, with 14 bases in between.

The V gene is TRBV2, the J gene TRBJ2-3; a possible D gene is TRBD2 (5 bases). The germline CDR1 and CDR2 sequences are SNHLY and FYNNEI. V was clipped by 3 bases and J by 3 bases, with 10 bases between them. This CDR3 has 14 residues. The CDR3 region has the DNA TGTGCCAGCAGTGAGGACTCGGGAACAGATACGCAGTATTTT. This encodes CASSEDSGTDTQYF.

The chain recombines TRBV6-5 with TRBJ1-1, with D possibly being TRBD1 (5 bases). V lost 2 bases and J 1 base, leaving 14 bases between the germline ends. The V gene's germline CDR1 is MNHEY and CDR2 SVGAGI. The CDR3 consists of 16 residues. The CDR3 spells CASSYGGGTSNTEAFF. The CDR3 coding sequence is TGTGCCAGCAGTTACGGGGGGGGGACGTCGAACACTGAAGCTTTCTTT.

This clone was seen a handful of times. The chain employs TRBV9 and TRBJ2-2, with a weak D call TRBD2 (6 bases). The CDR3 spans 16 residues. Germline V gives CDR1 SGDLS, CDR2 YYNGEE. The germline V and J ends were trimmed by 0 bases and 4 bases, with 13 bases remaining between them. The CDR3 DNA reads TGTGCCAGCAGCGTAGTGAGGGACTCCGGCACCGGGGAGCTGTTTTTT. Translating gives CASSVVRDSGTGELFF. The full variable domain, with the rest looked up from reference TRBV9 and TRBJ2-2, is DSGVTQTPKHLITATGQRVTLRCSPRSGDLSVYWYQQSLDQGLQFLIQYYNGEERAKGNILERFSAQQFPDLHSELNLSSLELGDSALYFCASSVVRDSGTGELFFGEGSRLTVL.

This sequence joins TRBV11-3 and TRBJ1-1, with D unclear. Germline V gene sequence: CDR1 SGHNT, CDR2 YENEEA. The V gene lost 3 bases and the J gene lost 1 base, with 6 bases spanning the gap. The CDR3 sequence is 13 residues long. This chain's CDR3 is CASSFVENTEAFF. CDR3 sequence (DNA): TGTGCCAGCAGCTTTGTGGAGAACACTGAAGCTTTCTTT.

This sequence joins TRBV4-1 and TRBJ2-5, with 7 bases fitting TRBD1. The tail of the sequence fits TRBJ2-7 better, so the J call may be wrong. CDR3 size: 13 residues. The germline V gene has CDR1 MGHRA and CDR2 YSYEKL. CDR3 DNA sequence: TGCGCCAGCAGCCAAATTTCAGGGGGCGAGCAGTACTTC. Translated: CASSQISGGEQYF.

This clone has just a few counts. The V call is TRBV2, the J call TRBJ2-7; D is undetermined. Germline V gene lookup returns CDR1 SNHLY and CDR2 FYNNEI. V lost 8 bases to trimming and J lost 6 bases, with 8 bases between them. CDR3 length: 10 amino acids. CDR3 DNA sequence: TGTGCCAGCGGTGTATTCGAGCAGTACTTC. Translating gives CASGVFEQYF.

The V gene is TRBV19, the J gene TRBJ1-5; weak D call: TRBD1 (5 bases). The V end was cut by 7 bases, the J end by 1 base, with 17 bases between. The length of the CDR3 is 16 residues. The germline CDR1 and CDR2 sequences are LNHDA and SQIVND (reference sequence). This CDR3 reads CASTSGEGRSNQPQHF. The DNA of the CDR3 is TGTGCCAGTACTAGCGGAGAGGGGCGGAGCAATCAGCCCCAGCATTTT.

The chain couples TRBV6-5 to TRBJ1-4; D gene unclear. V lost 2 bases, J lost 5 bases, and 12 bases lay in between. The germline gives CDR1 MNHEY, CDR2 SVGAGI. The CDR3 loop spans 15 amino acids. The CDR3 bases are TGTGCCAGCAGTTACCAACAAGGTTTCAATGAAAAACTGTTTTTT. As protein: CASSYQQGFNEKLFF.

CDR3 coding DNA: TGTGCCAGCAGCACTCTCGGACAGGGCAATGAGCAGTTCTTC. It yields the protein CASSTLGQGNEQFF. This chain links TRBV5-5 with TRBJ2-1; TRBD1 matches at 8 bases. With V trimmed by 4 bases and J by 6 bases, 6 bases remained unmatched. From germline, CDR1 is SGHKS and CDR2 YYEKEE (reference sequence). The CDR3 has 14 amino acids.

V and J are TRBV15 and TRBJ2-5; possible D gene TRBD2, 7 bases. The germline V gene encodes CDR1 LNHNV and CDR2 YYDKDF (reference sequence). The V gene lost 6 bases and the J gene lost 5 bases, with 13 bases spanning the gap. This CDR3 is built from 13 residues. CDR3 nucleotide sequence: TGTGCCACCAGTAGGGGGGGACGGGAGACCCAGTACTTC. Amino acid sequence: CATSRGGRETQYF.

The rearrangement joins TRBV13 to TRBJ2-1; 7 bases fit TRBD1. V lost 3 bases to trimming and J lost 2 bases; unmatched junction nucleotides: 4. CDR1 PRHDT and CDR2 FYEKMQ come from the germline V gene (reference sequence). The CDR3 loop spans 15 amino acids. CDR3 DNA: TGTGCCAGCAGCTTCCAGGACAGGCCCTACAATGAGCAGTTCTTC. Protein: CASSFQDRPYNEQFF.

This chain joins TRBV11-2 and TRBJ1-1; D is perhaps TRBD1 (6 bases). The V end was cut by 11 bases, the J end by 0 bases, with 13 bases between. There are 13 residues in the CDR3. In germline, CDR1 is SGHAT, CDR2 FQNNGV. The chain's CDR3 is CAAHRTVNTEAFF. The CDR3 DNA reads as TGTGCCGCGCACCGGACAGTGAACACTGAAGCTTTCTTT.

In its sample, this clone was seen once. The chain combines TRBV2 with TRBJ2-7; TRBD2 agrees at 7 bases. The CDR3 is 14 amino acids. Germline lookup yields CDR1 SNHLY and CDR2 FYNNEI. With V trimmed by 6 bases and J by 1 base, 6 bases remained unmatched. CDR3 coding DNA: TGTGCCAGCAGAGGAGGGGAGGGGTCCTACGAGCAGTACTTC. It specifies CASRGGEGSYEQYF.

The rearrangement uses TRBV7-2 and TRBJ2-7, with TRBD2 as a possible D gene (5 bases). CDR1 SGHTA and CDR2 FQGNSA come from the germline V gene. CDR3 length equals 15 residues. V lost 7 bases to trimming and J lost 3 bases, with 19 bases between them. The CDR3 sequence is CASTPSRATLYEQYF. In DNA, the CDR3 is TGTGCCAGCACCCCGTCGAGGGCCACCCTCTACGAGCAGTACTTC.

The chain carries TRBV2 and TRBJ2-7; possible D gene TRBD2, 5 bases. The CDR3 length is 14 residues. The V end was cut by 2 bases, the J end by 2 bases, with 10 bases between. Germline V gene lookup returns CDR1 SNHLY and CDR2 FYNNEI. Here the CDR3 DNA reads TGTGCCAGCAGTGAATCTCTAGCCGCCTACGAGCAGTACTTC. Its translation is CASSESLAAYEQYF.